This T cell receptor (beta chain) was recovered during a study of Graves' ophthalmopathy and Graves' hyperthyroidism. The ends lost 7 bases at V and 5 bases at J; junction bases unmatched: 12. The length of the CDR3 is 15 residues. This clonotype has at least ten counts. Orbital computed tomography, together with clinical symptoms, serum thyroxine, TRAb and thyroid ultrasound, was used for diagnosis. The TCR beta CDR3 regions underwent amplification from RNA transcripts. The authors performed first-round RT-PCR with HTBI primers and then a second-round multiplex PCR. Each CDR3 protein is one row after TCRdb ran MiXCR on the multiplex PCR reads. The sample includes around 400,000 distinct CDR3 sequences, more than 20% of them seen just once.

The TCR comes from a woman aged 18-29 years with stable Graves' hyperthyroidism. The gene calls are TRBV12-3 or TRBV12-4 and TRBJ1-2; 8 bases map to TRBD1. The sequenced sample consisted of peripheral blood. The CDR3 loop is CASTAQSGGSYGYTF. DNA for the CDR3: TGTGCCAGCACTGCCCAATCAGGGGGCAGTTATGGCTACACCTTC.